This T cell receptor (beta chain) came from a study of T cells in Graves' hyperthyroidism and ophthalmopathy. Study-wide findings and caveats: Clonotypes that were expanded in thyroid above 0.001 mostly appeared in blood too. A 13 V-J model separated ophthalmopathy from stable hyperthyroidism.

TCR beta CDR3 regions were amplified from RNA transcripts. First-round RT-PCR targeting the TCR CDR3 was performed with the HTBI primer set. TCRdb used MiXCR to reprocess the multiplex PCR reads, holding one entry per CDR3 protein. The sample lists some 560,000 distinct CDR3 sequences; 15% to 18% were seen once. The germline CDR1 and CDR2 sequences are MNHEY and SMNVEV (reference sequence). The CDR3 extends over 16 amino acids. V lost 6 bases to trimming and J lost 1 base, with 19 bases between them. Regarding this clonotype: The antigen remains unidentified.

Stable hyperthyroidism: no ophthalmopathy progression over 18 months of follow-up. Clinical symptoms, serum thyroxine and TRAb, thyroid ultrasound and orbital computed tomography were used for the diagnoses. The TCR was taken from a woman aged 30 to 39 with Graves' hyperthyroidism. Sequencing used blood. The chain uses TRBV27 and TRBJ2-7, with D possibly matching TRBD2 (7 bases). The CDR3 region has the DNA TGTGCCAGCAGCCTAATGGGGGGGGGCAGATCCTACGAGCAGTACTTC. Translation: CASSLMGGGRSYEQYF.